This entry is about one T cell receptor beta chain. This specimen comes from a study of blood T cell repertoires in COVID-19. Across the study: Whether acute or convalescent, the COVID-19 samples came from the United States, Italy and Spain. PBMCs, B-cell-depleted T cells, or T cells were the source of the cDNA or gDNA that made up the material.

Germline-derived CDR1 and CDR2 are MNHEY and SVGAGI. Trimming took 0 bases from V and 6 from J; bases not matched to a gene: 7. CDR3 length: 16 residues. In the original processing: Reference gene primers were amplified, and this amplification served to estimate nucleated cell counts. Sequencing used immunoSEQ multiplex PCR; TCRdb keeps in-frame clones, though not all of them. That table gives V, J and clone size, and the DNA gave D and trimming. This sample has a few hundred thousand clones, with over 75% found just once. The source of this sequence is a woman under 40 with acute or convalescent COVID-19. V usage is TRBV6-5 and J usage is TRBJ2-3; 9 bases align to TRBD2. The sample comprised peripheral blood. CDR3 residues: CASSYSFAGGPDTQYF. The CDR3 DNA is TGTGCCAGCAGTTACTCTTTTGCGGGAGGGCCGGATACGCAGTATTTT.